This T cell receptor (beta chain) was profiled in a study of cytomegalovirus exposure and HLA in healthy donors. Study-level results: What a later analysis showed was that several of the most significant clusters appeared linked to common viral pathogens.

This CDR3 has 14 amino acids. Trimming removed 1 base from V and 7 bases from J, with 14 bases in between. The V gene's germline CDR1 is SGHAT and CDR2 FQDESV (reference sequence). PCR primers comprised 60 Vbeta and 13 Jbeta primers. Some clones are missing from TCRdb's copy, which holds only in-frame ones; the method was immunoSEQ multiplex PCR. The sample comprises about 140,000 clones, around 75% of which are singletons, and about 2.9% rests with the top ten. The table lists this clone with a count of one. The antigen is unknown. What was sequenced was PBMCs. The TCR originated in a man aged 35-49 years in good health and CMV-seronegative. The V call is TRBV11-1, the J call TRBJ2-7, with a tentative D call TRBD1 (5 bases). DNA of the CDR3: TGTGCCAGCAGCTTAGACAGGCGCGGTTGGGAGCAGTACTTC. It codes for CASSLDRRGWEQYF.